These 9 T cell receptor beta chains were sequenced from one sample in a study of blood T cell repertoires in COVID-19. Method: immunoSEQ multiplex PCR; TCRdb's copy keeps in-frame clones and lacks some. The sample records 95,000 to 110,000 clones, roughly four fifths being singletons. What was sequenced was peripheral blood. The origin of the receptors is a man aged 60 to 69 with acute or convalescent COVID-19.

The chain is built from TRBV5-1 and TRBJ1-1; possibly TRBD1 for D (6 bases). Germline V gives CDR1 SGHRS, CDR2 YFSETQ. The CDR3 contains 16 residues. The V and J ends lost 4 bases and 0 bases respectively, with 16 bases between them. CDR3 DNA: TGCGCCAGCAGCCCTCTTCCGACAGGTGTGAACACTGAAGCTTTCTTT. The encoded protein is CASSPLPTGVNTEAFF.

V usage is TRBV7-2 and J usage is TRBJ2-5, with TRBD2 matching 11 bases. V dropped 5 bases and J dropped 6; count of bases not matched to a gene: 8. Germline V gives CDR1 SGHTA, CDR2 FQGNSA. There are 15 residues in the CDR3. CDR3 bases: TGTGCCAGCAGCAGTAGCGGGGGGGCCATAAAGACCCAGTACTTC. Its protein is CASSSSGGAIKTQYF.

The count of this clone is one. The gene calls are TRBV19 and TRBJ1-2; 8 positions agree with TRBD1. V trimming: 8 bases; J trimming: 4 bases; junction bases outside the gene matches: 9. Germline V gene lookup returns CDR1 LNHDA and CDR2 SQIVND (reference sequence). This CDR3 spans 14 amino acids. The CDR3 DNA is TGTGCCAGTCGAACAGGGGGAAGTCTCTATGGCTACACCTTC. This translates into CASRTGGSLYGYTF.

The chain employs TRBV1 and TRBJ2-1; the table's D call of TRBD2 was not tested on the DNA. TRBV1 represents a pseudogene. The CDR3 runs to 17 residues. The chain's CDR3 is CTSSQDRAGGPRNEQFF. The CDR3 DNA follows: TGCACCAGCAGCCAAGATCGGGCGGGGGGGCCTCGCAATGAGCAGTTCTTC.

The chain recombines TRBV7-2 with TRBJ2-3, with D unclear. The germline gives CDR1 SGHTA, CDR2 FQGNSA. CDR3 length: 14 amino acids. Trimming stripped 1 base from V and 2 bases from J, with 7 bases between. The CDR3 reads CASSLGPLTDTQYF. The DNA of the CDR3 is TGTGCCAGCAGCTTAGGTCCCCTCACAGATACGCAGTATTTT.

This sequence joins TRBV28 and TRBJ2-2; a weak D match, TRBD2 (6 bases). Germline V gene sequence: CDR1 MDHEN, CDR2 SYDVKM. This CDR3 is 13 amino acids long. V lost 7 bases and J lost 3, with 9 bases in between. CDR3 residues: CASTSGDTGELFF. CDR3 sequence (DNA): TGTGCCAGCACCTCGGGGGACACCGGGGAGCTGTTTTTT. Full variable domain (outside the CDR3, taken from reference TRBV28 and TRBJ2-2): DVKVTQSSRYLVKRTGEKVFLECVQDMDHENMFWYRQDPGLGLRLIYFSYDVKMKEKGDIPEGYSVSREKKERFSLILESASTNQTSMYLCASTSGDTGELFFGEGSRLTVL.

J is TRBJ1-1 and V is TRBV5-1, with 7 bases aligning to TRBD1. The V and J ends lost 4 bases and 8 bases, in that order; junction bases with no gene match: 8. The CDR3 totals 13 residues. The germline CDR1 and CDR2 sequences are SGHRS and YFSETQ. Here the CDR3 reads CASSHGTAFEAFF. The CDR3 DNA reads TGCGCCAGCAGCCATGGGACAGCCTTCGAAGCTTTCTTT.

This clone was seen only once. V gene TRBV6-5 combines with J gene TRBJ2-1; the match to TRBD1 covers 9 bases. Unmatched junction bases numbered 6, after V lost 4 bases and J lost 5 bases. The CDR3 is made up of 15 amino acids. Germline values: CDR1 MNHEY, CDR2 SVGAGI. The CDR3 sequence is CASSFTGQGNNEQFF. The CDR3 nucleotides are TGTGCCAGCAGTTTCACGGGACAGGGCAACAATGAGCAGTTCTTC.

The chain recombines TRBV6-1 with TRBJ1-6; D gene ambiguous. Germline loops: CDR1 MNHNS, CDR2 SASEGT. The CDR3 is 14 residues long. Trimming removed 1 base at V and 4 bases at J, with 5 bases between. DNA for the CDR3: TGTGCCAGCAGTGAAGTTCATTATAATTCACCCCTCCACTTT. Its translation is CASSEVHYNSPLHF.